These 21 T cell receptor beta chains share one sample of origin, sequenced in a study of T cell changes during pregnancy in multiple sclerosis. Using immunoSEQ multiplex PCR, the repertoire was profiled, and TCRdb retains in-frame clones only, with some absent. The table has over 45,000 clones, approximately 90% seen once. Specimen: peripheral blood, collected in the first trimester of pregnancy. The receptor source for this set is a female donor in good health, enrolled as a control in a pregnancy study.

This chain links TRBV9 with TRBJ2-2; D gene ambiguous. The CDR3 covers 15 residues. V was cut by 7 bases and J by 2 bases, with 15 bases left in between. The germline V gene encodes CDR1 SGDLS and CDR2 YYNGEE. In nucleotides, the CDR3 is TGTGCCAGCTCCTATTTCGACATAAACACCGGGGAGCTGTTTTTT. Translated: CASSYFDINTGELFF.

This chain connects TRBV4-1 to TRBJ2-3, with D maybe TRBD2 (5 bases). Germline V gives CDR1 MGHRA, CDR2 YSYEKL. The CDR3 totals 14 residues. The germline V and J ends were trimmed by 4 bases and 4 bases, with 12 bases remaining between them. This chain's CDR3 is CASSPLGVADTQYF. Here the CDR3 DNA reads TGCGCCAGCAGCCCCTTGGGAGTTGCAGATACGCAGTATTTT.

This clone was detected only once. Sequence at one end of the junction differs from germline and may be a read error. V usage is TRBV18 and J usage is TRBJ2-3; D unresolved. The CDR3 consists of 21 residues. Germline V gene lookup returns CDR1 KGHSH and CDR2 LQKENI. CDR3 sequence reads: CASSLNTKPTKPSRRTDSQYF. The CDR3 DNA reads TGTGCCAGCTCACTAAACACAAAACCCACAAAACCCAGCCGACGCACAGATTCGCAGTATTTT.

This rearrangement joins TRBV29-1 to TRBJ2-3, with D possibly matching TRBD2 (5 bases). The CDR3 runs 13 residues. Trimming cost V 4 bases and J 3 bases, with 11 bases left between them. Germline V gene data show CDR1 as SQVTM and CDR2 as ANQGSEA. The CDR3, as DNA: TGCAGCGTTGGTCGGGGTCCGACAGATACGCAGTATTTT. It specifies CSVGRGPTDTQYF.

This clone showed up just once. The chain couples TRBV19 to TRBJ2-1, with 12 bases matching TRBD2. The CDR3 contains 16 residues. J was trimmed by 6 bases and V by 10 bases; bases with no gene match: 13. Germline V gene sequence: CDR1 LNHDA, CDR2 SQIVND (reference sequence). For the CDR3, the DNA is TGTGCCACATCTAGCGGGGGGGCCGTATTGAGCAATGAGCAGTTCTTC. It is translated as CATSSGGAVLSNEQFF.

This clone was seen a few times. This sequence joins TRBV11-1 and TRBJ2-1; 8 bases line up with TRBD2. After removal of 4 bases from V and 4 bases from J, the junction contained 9 bases not matched to a gene. The CDR3 is made up of 16 amino acids. Germline CDR1 reads SGHAT; CDR2 reads FQDESV (reference sequence). The CDR3 is CASSWGVERGYNEQFF. For the CDR3, the DNA is TGTGCCAGCAGCTGGGGGGTGGAGCGGGGGTACAATGAGCAGTTCTTC.

The gene calls are TRBV4-2 and TRBJ2-3, with 7 bases identical to TRBD2. Germline assignment: CDR1 LGHNA and CDR2 YNFKEQ. Trimming took 0 bases from V and 2 from J; bases not matched to a gene: 5. The CDR3 totals 16 residues. CDR3 sequence reads: CASSQDVGGITDTQYF. The CDR3 region has the DNA TGTGCCAGCAGCCAAGATGTCGGGGGGATCACAGATACGCAGTATTTT.

The chain carries TRBV27 and TRBJ1-1, with a tentative D call TRBD1 (6 bases). CDR1 is MNHEY and CDR2 is SMNVEV in the germline V gene (reference sequence). There are 17 residues in the CDR3. V gave up 6 bases and J gave up 4 bases, with 24 bases separating them. Here the CDR3 reads CASRRPQGKGESTEAFF. CDR3 DNA: TGTGCCAGCAGGCGACCACAGGGCAAAGGGGAGAGCACTGAAGCTTTCTTT.

The chain employs TRBV10-3 and TRBJ2-3, with TRBD2 matching over 12 bases. V was clipped by 8 bases and J by 6 bases; unmatched bases: 12. Germline V CDR1 and CDR2: ENHRY, SYGVKD. The CDR3 consists of 16 residues. This chain's CDR3 is CAISPRTSGKGDTQYF. In DNA form, the CDR3 reads TGTGCCATCTCCCCGAGGACTAGCGGGAAAGGGGATACGCAGTATTTT.

Note on this clone: One end of the junction varies from germline; a read error may be responsible. This sequence joins TRBV15 and TRBJ2-5; 10 positions agree with TRBD1. This CDR3 has 14 amino acids. Germline V CDR1 and CDR2: LNHNV, YYDKDF (reference sequence). The CDR3 loop is CATGRDRGQETQYF. CDR3 nucleotides: TGTGCCACCGGCAGGGACAGGGGCCAAGAGACCCAGTACTTC.

This chain connects TRBV19 to TRBJ2-4, with D possibly being TRBD2 (6 bases). There are 15 residues in the CDR3. V lost 3 bases and J 4 bases, leaving 13 bases between the germline ends. Germline V gene sequence: CDR1 LNHDA, CDR2 SQIVND (reference sequence). The CDR3 nucleotides read TGTGCCAGTAGTATGGCGGGCGGGACTAAAAACATTCAGTACTTC. Protein: CASSMAGGTKNIQYF.

The chain is built from TRBV2 and TRBJ1-1; 7 bases agree with TRBD1. The CDR3 has 15 amino acids. Per the germline V gene, CDR1 is SNHLY and CDR2 is FYNNEI. The V segment lost 1 base and the J segment 3 bases; nucleotides outside the gene matches: 5. Here the CDR3 DNA reads TGTGCCAGCAGTGAAGGACAGGGCTGGCACACTGAAGCTTTCTTT. The encoded protein is CASSEGQGWHTEAFF.

The chain carries TRBV27 and TRBJ2-7, with TRBD2 identical over 7 bases. CDR1 is MNHEY and CDR2 is SMNVEV in the germline V gene (reference sequence). The CDR3 consists of 12 residues. Trimming took 1 base from V and 6 from J; bases not matched to a gene: 0. The CDR3 loop is CASSLWGGEQYF. CDR3 nucleotide sequence: TGTGCCAGCAGTTTATGGGGGGGCGAGCAGTACTTC.

The V and J genes are TRBV2 and TRBJ1-1; TRBD1 aligns across 8 bases. V lost 4 bases and J lost 10; bases outside the gene matches: 8. Looked up from germline, CDR1 is SNHLY and CDR2 is FYNNEI. The CDR3 covers 13 residues. DNA of the CDR3: TGTGCCAGCAGTGGTGGACAGGGAGGGGGAGCTTTCTTT. This sequence encodes CASSGGQGGGAFF.

V is TRBV30 and J is TRBJ1-1; 7 bases line up with TRBD1. The V segment lost 4 bases and the J segment 1 base; nucleotides outside the gene matches: 6. CDR1 is GTSNPN and CDR2 is SVGIG in the germline V gene (reference sequence). The CDR3 is 14 amino acids. For the CDR3, the DNA is TGTGCCTGGATCCCCGGGACAGCGAACACTGAAGCTTTCTTT. It yields the protein CAWIPGTANTEAFF.

The chain employs TRBV5-6 and TRBJ2-3, with D possibly TRBD1 on 5 matching bases. The CDR3 spans 15 residues. Trimming took 4 bases from V and 0 from J, leaving 12 bases between them. From germline, CDR1 is SGHDT and CDR2 YYEEEE. CDR3 DNA sequence: TGTGCCAGCAGCCCTCAGGGCCCTAGCACAGATACGCAGTATTTT. This gives the protein CASSPQGPSTDTQYF.

This sequence joins TRBV6-1 and TRBJ1-5; D is ambiguous. Trimming took off 3 bases at V and 10 bases at J, with 13 bases between the two ends. The CDR3 loop spans 13 amino acids. CDR1 is MNHNS and CDR2 is SASEGT in the germline V gene. CDR3: CASSDFRVEPQHF. For the CDR3, the DNA is TGTGCCAGCAGTGATTTCCGGGTTGAACCCCAGCATTTT.

This chain uses TRBV6-1 with TRBJ2-1; 12 bases line up with TRBD2. The CDR3 totals 15 residues. V was clipped by 6 bases and J by 8 bases; unmatched bases: 8. The germline V gene encodes CDR1 MNHNS and CDR2 SASEGT. CDR3 nucleotides: TGTGCCAGCAGCTCATCTAGCGGGAGGGCCGATGAGCAGTTCTTC. It yields the protein CASSSSSGRADEQFF.

J is TRBJ1-5 and V is TRBV2; 8 bases align to TRBD1. The CDR3 spans 15 residues. Germline V gives CDR1 SNHLY, CDR2 FYNNEI. J lost 7 bases, V lost 3 bases, and 8 bases had no gene match. CDR3 DNA sequence: TGTGCCAGCAGTGATGTGGACAGGGAAGGCCAGCCCCAGCATTTT. Translation gives CASSDVDREGQPQHF.

The gene calls are TRBV4-1 and TRBJ2-7; tentatively, D is TRBD1 (6 bases). V was trimmed by 6 bases and J by 3 bases, leaving 12 bases between them. The germline CDR1 and CDR2 sequences are MGHRA and YSYEKL. The CDR3 is 13 residues long. The CDR3 loop is CASSLEGGYEQYF. The CDR3 DNA reads as TGCGCCAGCAGTTTAGAAGGGGGCTACGAGCAGTACTTC.

V usage is TRBV7-9 and J usage is TRBJ2-7; D is perhaps TRBD1 (5 bases). V lost 1 base, J lost 4 bases, and 11 bases lay in between. The germline V gene encodes CDR1 SEHNR and CDR2 FQNEAQ (reference sequence). The CDR3 loop spans 14 amino acids. The CDR3 loop reads CASSLVAGWYEQYF. The CDR3 bases are TGTGCCAGCAGCTTAGTGGCAGGGTGGTACGAGCAGTACTTC. The full variable domain, its missing parts supplied by reference TRBV7-9 and TRBJ2-7, is DTGVSQNPRHKITKRGQNVTFRCDPISEHNRLYWYRQTLGQGPEFLTYFQNEAQLEKSRLLSDRFSAERPKGSFSTLEIQRTEQGDSAMYLCASSLVAGWYEQYFGPGTRLTVT.